A selection of T cell receptor beta chains follows, all from one sample in a study of EBV T-cell therapy then PD-1 blockade in nasopharyngeal carcinoma. No cognate antigen is known for these TCRs. TCRdb's copy holds only in-frame clones and misses some; the assay was immunoSEQ multiplex PCR. In the table there are roughly 20,000 clones, around 84% of which are singletons. The source material was CD8+ T cells from blood, sampled at roughly day 250 from a patient whose treatment included autologous EBV-specific T cells and nivolumab. Receptor source: a man in his forties or fifties with nasopharyngeal carcinoma. CDR3s include the opening cysteine and the closing phenylalanine or tryptophan. The D gene is left open where the match is weak. Part of the rows lack a size; the others show once, few, many or a class for expanded clones.

>TRBV7-9|14|TRBD1|-|TRBJ1-4
TGTGCCAGCAGCGGGACAGGGTTGTCTGAAAAACTGTTTTTT
CASSGTGLSEKLFF
>TRBV2|14|-|-|TRBJ2-7
TGTGCCAGCAGTGGACTTTCGAGCTCCTACGAGCAGTACTTC
CASSGLSSSYEQYF
>TRBV7-9|14|TRBD1|-|TRBJ1-2
TGTGCCAGCAGCTTGCACACAGGGGCGGGTGGCTACACCTTC
CASSLHTGAGGYTF
>TRBV5-5|15|-|-|TRBJ1-6
TGTGCCAGCAGCTTGGATTTCAGGGGTGGGTCACCCCTCCACTTT
CASSLDFRGGSPLHF
>TRBV6-5|13|-|medium-sized|TRBJ2-2
TGTGCCAGCGGGACGGGGGACACCGGGGAGCTGTTTTTT
CASGTGDTGELFF
>TRBV6-2/TRBV6-3|15|-|-|TRBJ2-1
TGTGCCAGCAGTTACTCGGGCGGTGGATACAATGAGCAGTTCTTC
CASSYSGGGYNEQFF
>TRBV11-2|14|TRBD2|-|TRBJ2-7
TGTGCCAGCAGAACTAGCGCCCTCTCCTACGAGCAGTACTTC
CASRTSALSYEQYF
>TRBV10-1|15|TRBD1|once|TRBJ1-2
TGCGCCAGCAGTGAGTCAGCTAGGGGGCTAGGGGGCTACACCTTC
CASSESARGLGGYTF
>TRBV7-9|14|TRBD1|once|TRBJ2-1
TGTGCCAGCAGCTTCCAGGACAGGGTCAATGAGCAGTTCTTC
CASSFQDRVNEQFF
>TRBV5-8|15|-|once|TRBJ2-7
TGTGCCAGCAGCTTGGCGGGGGACAGCGACGGCGAGCAGTACTTC
CASSLAGDSDGEQYF
>TRBV7-9|14|-|few|TRBJ1-5
TGTGCCAGCAGCCCAGTTCTTGGGGACCAGCCCCAGCATTTT
CASSPVLGDQPQHF
>TRBV6-2/TRBV6-3|15|TRBD2|-|TRBJ2-1
TGTGCCAGCAGCTTGACTAGCGGGGGGGGTAATGAGCAGTTCTTC
CASSLTSGGGNEQFF
>TRBV7-2|16|TRBD2|-|TRBJ2-5
TGTGCCAGCAGGGTGACTAGCGGGGGGCTCCAAGAGACCCAGTACTTC
CASRVTSGGLQETQYF
>TRBV27|19|-|-|TRBJ1-6
TGTGCCAGCAGTTTAGGAGACATCTTTTCATGGTCCTATAATTCACCCCTCCACTTT
CASSLGDIFSWSYNSPLHF
>TRBV9|15|-|-|TRBJ2-7
TGTGCCAGCAGCGTAGCGGCAGGGGGGTGGAACGAGCAGTACTTC
CASSVAAGGWNEQYF
>TRBV27|15|TRBD2|few|TRBJ2-2
TGTGCCAGCAGTTGGACTAGCGGACGGACCGGGGAGCTGTTTTTT
CASSWTSGRTGELFF
>TRBV13|11|-|-|TRBJ2-3
TGTGCCAGCAGCTCAAAAGGTACGCAGTATTTT
CASSSKGTQYF
>TRBV7-9|12|-|few|TRBJ1-2
TGTGCCAGCAGCCTAGGAACCTATGGCTACACCTTC
CASSLGTYGYTF
>TRBV5-4|17|-|-|TRBJ1-4
TGTGCCAGCAGCTTGTCGGGGGGACTCCCAACTAATGAAAAACTGTTTTTT
CASSLSGGLPTNEKLFF
>TRBV3-1/TRBV3-2|16|-|-|TRBJ2-5
TGTGCCAGCAGCCAAGTGTATGAGGGTCCCAAAGAGACCCAGTACTTC
CASSQVYEGPKETQYF
>TRBV19|15|-|-|TRBJ2-1
TGTGCCAGTAGCTCGGGGATGGGCTCCTACAATGAGCAGTTCTTC
CASSSGMGSYNEQFF
>TRBV27|16|TRBD2|-|TRBJ2-2
TGTGCCAGCAGTTTGCTAGCGGGGGCCAACACCGGGGAGCTGTTTTTT
CASSLLAGANTGELFF
>TRBV28|17|TRBD1|-|TRBJ1-6
TGTGCCAGTTTCCCGGGACAGGGGGCCCGACGGGGTTCACCCCTCCACTTT
CASFPGQGARRGSPLHF
>TRBV6-6|16|TRBD2|-|TRBJ2-1
TGTGCCAGCAACCAATTTAGCGGGGGGCCTTACAATGAGCAGTTCTTC
CASNQFSGGPYNEQFF
>TRBV3-1/TRBV3-2|12|-|once|TRBJ2-7
TGTGCCAGCAGCCAGGGAATGAACGAGCAGTACTTC
CASSQGMNEQYF
>TRBV14|15|-|-|TRBJ2-5
TGTGCCAGCAGCCAAGGACTCAGGGTCCAAGAGACCCAGTACTTC
CASSQGLRVQETQYF
>TRBV9|15|TRBD1|-|TRBJ2-2
TGTGCCAGCAGCTCGGGACAGGGGGCTTCCGGGGAGCTGTTTTTT
CASSSGQGASGELFF
>TRBV5-4|15|-|once|TRBJ1-4
TGTGCCAGCAGCTTGGGGACGGGGGCTGGGGAAAAACTGTTTTTT
CASSLGTGAGEKLFF
>TRBV6-4|14|TRBD1|few|TRBJ2-1
TGTGCCAGCAGTGCGGGACAGGGGGGCGATGAGCAGTTCTTC
CASSAGQGGDEQFF
>TRBV7-8|15|-|medium-sized|TRBJ1-6
TGTGCCAGCAGCTTAGCATCCAGGGCGGATTCACCCCTCCACTTT
CASSLASRADSPLHF
>TRBV27|16|TRBD1|-|TRBJ1-1
TGTGCCAGCAGTTTAAAGCGGGACAGGGAGAACACTGAAGCTTTCTTT
CASSLKRDRENTEAFF
>TRBV6-2/TRBV6-3|13|TRBD1|-|TRBJ2-1
TGTGCCAGCAGTTACAGGGGGCACAATGAGCAGTTCTTC
CASSYRGHNEQFF
>TRBV4-1|11|-|-|TRBJ2-3
TGCGCCAGCAGCCAAGAGGGATCGCAGTATTTT
CASSQEGSQYF
>TRBV5-6|15|TRBD1|-|TRBJ2-3
TGTGCCAGCAGCGATGGACAGGGACGGAAAGATACGCAGTATTTT
CASSDGQGRKDTQYF
>TRBV5-1|13|-|-|TRBJ2-7
TGCGCCAGCAGCGAAGAGCGGACCTACGAGCAGTACTTC
CASSEERTYEQYF
>TRBV4-1|15|-|once|TRBJ2-2
TGCGCCAGCAGCCAAGATCTGGGGGGCACCGGGGAGCTGTTTTTT
CASSQDLGGTGELFF
>TRBV7-3|12|-|once|TRBJ2-7
TGTGCCAGCAGCCCAGACAGGCCCGAGCAGTACTTC
CASSPDRPEQYF
>TRBV4-1|16|TRBD2|-|TRBJ2-7
TGCGCCAGCAGCCAAGGTCTAGCGGGGGGGGACTACGAGCAGTACTTC
CASSQGLAGGDYEQYF
>TRBV29-1|16|TRBD2|-|TRBJ2-1
TGCAGCGCCGAGGGACTAGCGGGGGGGCGGTACAATGAGCAGTTCTTC
CSAEGLAGGRYNEQFF
>TRBV6-2/TRBV6-3|15|TRBD2|-|TRBJ2-7
TGTGCCAGCAGTAAAGGGACCGGGGGGTCGTACGAGCAGTACTTC
CASSKGTGGSYEQYF
>TRBV9|14|-|-|TRBJ2-2
TGTGCCAGCAGCGTAGAAGGGTGGACCGGGGAGCTGTTTTTT
CASSVEGWTGELFF
>TRBV9|20|TRBD2|-|TRBJ2-3
TGTGCCAGCAGCGTAGCGGTTAGCGGGGGGGCGACCTCTAGCACAGATACGCAGTATTTT
CASSVAVSGGATSSTDTQYF
>TRBV27|14|-|-|TRBJ1-5
TGTGCCAGCAGTTTATCAGTTCGAGGACAGCCCCAGCATTTT
CASSLSVRGQPQHF
>TRBV2|14|-|-|TRBJ1-5
TGTGCCAGCACGGACAGTCAAGCCAATCAGCCCCAGCATTTT
CASTDSQANQPQHF
>TRBV5-5|16|TRBD1|-|TRBJ1-5
TGTGCCAGCAGCCCGCGGACAGGGGGCATAAATCAGCCCCAGCATTTT
CASSPRTGGINQPQHF
>TRBV28|18|TRBD1|-|TRBJ2-5
TGTGCCAGCACCCTTAGTTTAGGGGGCACCTTACGTGAAGAGACCCAGTACTTC
CASTLSLGGTLREETQYF
>TRBV7-6|14|-|few|TRBJ2-7
TGTGCCAGCAGCTTAGCCGGGGGGCCGGGCGAGCAGTACTTC
CASSLAGGPGEQYF
>TRBV6-5|12|-|once|TRBJ2-7
TGTGCCAGCAGTACGGGGAACTACGAGCAGTACTTC
CASSTGNYEQYF
>TRBV6-2/TRBV6-3|16|TRBD1|-|TRBJ1-5
TGTGCCAGCAGTTACACCGGGACAGGGCACAATCAGCCCCAGCATTTT
CASSYTGTGHNQPQHF
>TRBV19|24|-|-|TRBJ1-4
TGTGCCAGTAGTATAGGTCCGGGCGGGGACCCAAAGGACCCGGTTAGTGCAACTAATGAAAAACTGTTTTTT
CASSIGPGGDPKDPVSATNEKLFF
>TRBV6-5|15|TRBD1|-|TRBJ2-6
TGTGCCAGCCGGGACAGGGACCTAGGGGCCAACGTCCTGACTTTC
CASRDRDLGANVLTF
>TRBV4-1|19|TRBD2|-|TRBJ2-4
TGCGCCAGCAGCCAACCCGGACTAGCGGTACCTCCCCCCAAAAACATTCAGTACTTC
CASSQPGLAVPPPKNIQYF
>TRBV6-2/TRBV6-3|14|-|-|TRBJ2-7
TGTGCCAGCAGTTTCGAAACAGGGTACTACGAGCAGTACTTC
CASSFETGYYEQYF
>TRBV9|15|-|-|TRBJ1-6
TGTGCCAGCAGCAACATTGGCTCCTATAATTCACCCCTCCACTTT
CASSNIGSYNSPLHF
>TRBV6-5|15|-|-|TRBJ1-5
TGTGCCACAGCAGGGAGAGGGGGTGGCAATCAGCCCCAGCATTTT
CATAGRGGGNQPQHF